The 30 T cell receptor beta chains below were found in one sample sequenced in a study of cytomegalovirus exposure and HLA in healthy donors. Primers included in the PCR were 60 Vbeta and 13 Jbeta primers. The repertoire was sequenced with immunoSEQ multiplex PCR; TCRdb's copy has only in-frame clones and lacks some. The sample holds 80,000 to 130,000 clones, roughly 70% seen once. The sequenced material came from PBMCs. The receptors derive from a woman aged 18-29 years in good health and CMV-seropositive.

The rearrangement uses TRBV11-3 and TRBJ2-1; 12 bases match TRBD2. The CDR3 extends over 16 amino acids. The V segment lost 4 bases and the J segment 3 bases; nucleotides outside the gene matches: 4. Germline CDR1 reads SGHNT; CDR2 reads YENEEA. In DNA form, the CDR3 reads TGTGCCAGCAGCTACCAGGGACTAGCGGGCTACAATGAGCAGTTCTTC. Translation gives CASSYQGLAGYNEQFF.

The genes are TRBV7-2 and TRBJ2-1, with D perhaps TRBD2 (5 bases). The V and J ends lost 5 bases and 2 bases respectively, with 16 bases between them. Per the germline V gene, CDR1 is SGHTA and CDR2 is FQGNSA. The CDR3 extends over 16 amino acids. The DNA of the CDR3 is TGTGCCAGCAGCGCGAGGACCGGGATAACCTACAATGAGCAGTTCTTC. It specifies CASSARTGITYNEQFF.

A single count supports this clone. V and J are TRBV7-2 and TRBJ2-1; D gene ambiguous. CDR1 is SGHTA and CDR2 is FQGNSA in the germline V gene. Trimming left V 5 bases short and J 3 bases short, with 8 bases between. The CDR3 consists of 13 residues. The CDR3 loop is CASSHQNYNEQFF. The CDR3, as DNA: TGTGCCAGCAGCCACCAGAACTACAATGAGCAGTTCTTC.

In its sample, this clone was seen a few times. The chain combines TRBV21-1 with TRBJ1-3; TRBD1 is taken as the D call from the table, unchecked against the DNA. TRBV21-1 is a recognized pseudogene. This CDR3 is 15 amino acids long. CDR3 in amino acids: CASGSRVSSGNTIYF. The DNA for the CDR3 is TGTGCCAGCGGTTCCAGGGTCTCATCTGGAAACACCATATATTTT.

The chain recombines TRBV12-5 with TRBJ2-1; 8 bases fit TRBD2. CDR1 and CDR2 (germline): LGHNT, FRNRAP. V lost 3 bases and J lost 7; bases outside the gene matches: 5. The CDR3 is 14 amino acids. CDR3 DNA: TGTGCTAGTGGTTTCTCGGCGGGAGGTAATGAGCAGTTCTTC. This gives the protein CASGFSAGGNEQFF.

This chain connects TRBV19 to TRBJ1-1, with D unclear. Germline V gives CDR1 LNHDA, CDR2 SQIVND (reference sequence). CDR3 length equals 17 residues. V lost 3 bases and J lost 0, with 17 bases in between. The CDR3 DNA is TGTGCCAGTAGTATTGGTCAGGTTATCTTAATGAACACTGAAGCTTTCTTT. It translates to CASSIGQVILMNTEAFF.

The chain carries TRBV27 and TRBJ1-3, with a possible D match to TRBD1 (6 bases). V lost 3 bases to trimming and J lost 1 base, with 7 bases between them. The germline CDR1 and CDR2 sequences are MNHEY and SMNVEV (reference sequence). CDR3 length: 14 amino acids. The CDR3 spells CASSFTGSGNTIYF. The CDR3 DNA follows: TGTGCCAGCAGTTTTACAGGGTCTGGAAACACCATATATTTT.

The rearrangement uses TRBV28 and TRBJ1-3; 11 nucleotides agree with TRBD1. The CDR3 is 19 amino acids. With 7 bases clipped from V and 0 bases from J, the junction kept 14 bases outside the gene matches. Germline CDR1 and CDR2: MDHEN and SYDVKM. CDR3: CASNTPAGGQGASGNTIYF. The CDR3 coding sequence is TGTGCCAGCAATACCCCCGCCGGCGGACAGGGGGCCTCTGGAAACACCATATATTTT.

The V gene is TRBV7-2, the J gene TRBJ2-2, with D possibly matching TRBD1 (5 bases). The CDR3 length is 16 residues. Germline CDR1 and CDR2: SGHTA and FQGNSA. V lost 0 bases to trimming and J lost 4 bases, with 12 bases between them. The CDR3: CASSLAGAGGTGELFF. The DNA of the CDR3 is TGTGCCAGCAGCTTAGCAGGGGCAGGTGGCACCGGGGAGCTGTTTTTT.

This clone appeared a few times. V gene TRBV19 combines with J gene TRBJ1-5; 10 positions match TRBD1. The V gene's germline CDR1 is LNHDA and CDR2 SQIVND (reference sequence). V gave up 6 bases and J gave up 5 bases; unmatched junction bases: 7. CDR3 length equals 15 residues. This CDR3 reads CASRYPGQGDQPQHF. The CDR3 bases are TGTGCCAGTAGATACCCTGGACAGGGGGATCAGCCCCAGCATTTT.

J is TRBJ1-5 and V is TRBV2, with D tentatively TRBD1 (6 bases). This CDR3 is 15 amino acids long. Germline values: CDR1 SNHLY, CDR2 FYNNEI. Trimming removed 2 bases at V and 4 bases at J, with 12 bases between. DNA of the CDR3: TGTGCCAGCAGTGAAATGGCAGGGGCTAATCAGCCCCAGCATTTT. Its translation is CASSEMAGANQPQHF.

The chain is built from TRBV7-2 and TRBJ2-1; 9 positions match TRBD2. The CDR3 sequence is 16 residues long. Germline V gives CDR1 SGHTA, CDR2 FQGNSA. The J segment lost 9 bases and the V segment lost 1 base, leaving 10 bases of the junction unmatched. The CDR3 sequence: CASSLVGAGGQGEQFF. As DNA, the CDR3 is TGTGCCAGCAGCTTAGTTGGAGCGGGAGGTCAGGGTGAGCAGTTCTTC.

The chain has TRBV10-3 and TRBJ2-7; 8 bases line up with TRBD1. J gave up 1 base and V 6 bases, and 8 bases lay outside the gene matches. The CDR3 runs 15 residues. Germline CDR1 ENHRY, CDR2 SYGVKD. The CDR3 is CAISAGQVVSYEQYF. CDR3 nucleotides: TGTGCCATCAGCGCGGGACAGGTGGTTTCCTACGAGCAGTACTTC.

The chain couples TRBV5-1 to TRBJ2-2; D not certain. The V and J ends lost 1 base and 0 bases respectively, with 10 bases between them. Germline CDR1 and CDR2: SGHRS and YFSETQ. CDR3 size: 16 residues. The DNA of the CDR3 is TGCGCCAGCAGCTTGAACAGTCGAACGAACACCGGGGAGCTGTTTTTT. It encodes CASSLNSRTNTGELFF.

The chain employs TRBV9 and TRBJ2-7; 8 bases agree with TRBD1. Germline values: CDR1 SGDLS, CDR2 YYNGEE. There are 15 residues in the CDR3. V shed 4 bases and J 4 bases; nucleotides not matched to a gene: 10. The CDR3 sequence: CASSTGQGSEYEQYF. The CDR3 DNA reads TGTGCCAGCAGCACCGGACAGGGCAGCGAGTACGAGCAGTACTTC.

This clone turned up a few times. The genes are TRBV7-2 and TRBJ2-7, with D possibly being TRBD1 (5 bases). Germline V gives CDR1 SGHTA, CDR2 FQGNSA. CDR3 length equals 14 residues. Trimming shortened V by 7 bases and J by 1 base, and 14 bases separated the two germline ends. The CDR3 nucleotides read TGTGCCAGCACCCTCAGGGCAGATTCCTACGAGCAGTACTTC. The encoded protein is CASTLRADSYEQYF.

The J gene is TRBJ2-1, the V gene TRBV27, with D uncertain. CDR3 length equals 13 residues. The germline CDR1 and CDR2 sequences are MNHEY and SMNVEV (reference sequence). Trimming removed 2 bases from V and 3 bases from J, with 5 bases in between. CDR3 sequence reads: CASSLLGYNEQFF. CDR3 coding DNA: TGTGCCAGCAGTTTACTAGGCTACAATGAGCAGTTCTTC.

The sample holds a few counts of this clone. The chain combines TRBV6-5 with TRBJ2-7; possibly TRBD2 for D (5 bases). This CDR3 contains 16 residues. With 0 bases removed from V and 0 bases from J, the gap between germline ends came to 12 bases. CDR1 and CDR2 (germline): MNHEY, SVGAGI. This CDR3 is CASSYSAEVPSYEQYF. The CDR3 DNA reads TGTGCCAGCAGTTACTCGGCGGAGGTCCCCTCCTACGAGCAGTACTTC.

The gene calls are TRBV19 and TRBJ1-5, with D unclear. V lost 5 bases to trimming and J lost 3 bases, with 8 bases between them. This CDR3 contains 13 residues. Germline CDR1 and CDR2: LNHDA and SQIVND (reference sequence). The CDR3 region has the DNA TGTGCCAGTAGTCTGTCAGTCAATCAGCCCCAGCATTTT. It is translated as CASSLSVNQPQHF.

V and J are TRBV6-1 and TRBJ2-5, with TRBD1 as a possible D gene (6 bases). V lost 6 bases and J lost 0, with 11 bases in between. Germline V gene data show CDR1 as MNHNS and CDR2 as SASEGT. CDR3 length: 14 residues. CDR3 residues: CASSTGWYQETQYF. The CDR3 DNA follows: TGTGCCAGCAGCACAGGGTGGTACCAAGAGACCCAGTACTTC.

The chain links TRBV6-6 to TRBJ1-2; tentatively, D is TRBD1 (6 bases). Trimming pared 2 bases from V and 4 bases from J, leaving 11 bases between. Germline V lookup: CDR1 MNHNY, CDR2 SVGAGI (reference sequence). The CDR3 runs to 14 residues. The CDR3 bases are TGTGCCAGCAGTTACGTCCAGGGGTCCTATGGCTACACCTTC. Translating gives CASSYVQGSYGYTF.

The V gene is TRBV7-9, the J gene TRBJ2-5, with D possibly matching TRBD1 (5 bases). Germline loops: CDR1 SEHNR, CDR2 FQNEAQ (reference sequence). The CDR3 spans 17 residues. Trimming stripped 2 bases from V and 5 bases from J, with 21 bases between. As DNA, the CDR3 is TGTGCCAGCAGCTTAAGAAAGGGGCCACCCTCTATTGAGACCCAGTACTTC. This sequence encodes CASSLRKGPPSIETQYF.

This clone was found a few times. V and J are TRBV6-4 and TRBJ2-1, with 13 bases lining up with TRBD2. The CDR3 is 14 residues long. V shed 4 bases, J shed 6 bases, and the junction held 0 bases outside the gene matches. Germline-derived CDR1 and CDR2 are MRHNA and SNTAGT. Written as DNA, the CDR3 is TGTGCCAGCAGTGGGACTAGCGGGAGCAATGAGCAGTTCTTC. Translated, it gives CASSGTSGSNEQFF.

This sequence joins TRBV6-5 and TRBJ1-1; D may be TRBD1 (5 bases). V was cut by 6 bases and J by 1 base, with 6 bases left in between. CDR3 length equals 12 residues. Germline CDR1 is MNHEY and CDR2 is SVGAGI. CDR3 protein: CASRGRNTEAFF. The CDR3 DNA is TGTGCCAGCAGGGGGCGGAACACTGAAGCTTTCTTT.

V gene TRBV5-4 combines with J gene TRBJ2-2; 7 bases are shared with TRBD1. J lost 0 bases, V lost 4 bases, and 9 bases had no gene match. Germline lookup yields CDR1 SGHNT and CDR2 YYREEE (reference sequence). CDR3 length: 17 amino acids. The CDR3 sequence is CASSEGQAMPNTGELFF. DNA for the CDR3: TGTGCCAGCAGCGAAGGACAGGCGATGCCGAACACCGGGGAGCTGTTTTTT.

The rearrangement links TRBV4-1 to TRBJ2-3, with 8 bases identical to TRBD2. The CDR3 consists of 17 residues. The V gene end was trimmed by 4 bases and the J gene end by 0 bases; junction bases not matched to a gene: 9. The germline V gene encodes CDR1 MGHRA and CDR2 YSYEKL. CDR3 sequence: CASSPWGSGTSTDTQYF. CDR3 coding DNA: TGCGCCAGCAGCCCGTGGGGTAGCGGGACTAGCACAGATACGCAGTATTTT.

This chain connects TRBV19 to TRBJ1-2; tentatively, D is TRBD1 (5 bases). CDR1 is LNHDA and CDR2 is SQIVND in the germline V gene (reference sequence). The CDR3 runs 13 residues. With 6 bases removed from V and 2 bases from J, the gap between germline ends came to 10 bases. The CDR3 here is CASSLGVNYGYTF. In DNA, the CDR3 is TGTGCCAGTAGCCTAGGGGTGAACTATGGCTACACCTTC.

The CDR3 loop is CASSVDPAGGYEQYF. DNA for the CDR3: TGTGCCAGCAGCGTAGATCCAGCGGGAGGCTACGAGCAGTACTTC. The chain is built from TRBV9 and TRBJ2-7, with 9 nucleotides matching TRBD2. Germline trimming cut 0 bases from V and 3 bases from J; bases unmatched to any gene: 4. Germline lookup yields CDR1 SGDLS and CDR2 YYNGEE. The CDR3 sequence is 15 residues long.

This clone has more than one count but fewer than ten. The chain recombines TRBV5-4 with TRBJ2-5, with D unresolved. V shed 3 bases and J shed 2 bases, with 8 bases lying between them. The CDR3 is 13 residues long. Germline CDR1 is SGHNT and CDR2 is YYREEE (reference sequence). The CDR3 is CASSSELQETQYF. The CDR3 DNA follows: TGTGCCAGCAGCTCGGAACTACAAGAGACCCAGTACTTC. Together with reference TRBV5-4 and TRBJ2-5, the CDR3 gives the full variable domain: ETGVTQSPTHLIKTRGQQVTLRCSSQSGHNTVSWYQQALGQGPQFIFQYYREEENGRGNFPPRFSGLQFPNYSSELNVNALELDDSALYLCASSSELQETQYFGPGTRLLVL.

The CDR3 nucleotides are TGTGCCAGCAGCTTGGTCGGGGACACTGAAGCTTTCTTT. Translation: CASSLVGDTEAFF. This sequence joins TRBV5-6 and TRBJ1-1; D not resolved. The V gene's germline CDR1 is SGHDT and CDR2 YYEEEE. This CDR3 is built from 13 residues. Trimming stripped 0 bases from V and 3 bases from J, with 6 bases between.